This T cell receptor beta chain derives from a study of T cell clonotyping in hematopoietic cell transplantation. Time point defined: recipient sample about 28 days before transplant, after cytoreduction. The CDR3 is 11 amino acids. CDR1 and CDR2 from the germline V gene are MDHEN and SYDVKM. Trimming removed 5 bases from V and 5 bases from J, with 7 bases in between. Assay: immunoSEQ multiplex PCR; the TCRdb copy retains only in-frame clones and omits some. This table holds about 27,000 clones, 60% to 80% found once. This TCR was recovered from a man in his fifties with myelodysplastic syndrome. Some clones in this sample may be carry-over from other donors' samples. This chain joins TRBV28 and TRBJ2-7; D unresolved. The starting material was peripheral blood mononuclear cells, obtained before stem cell transplant. The CDR3 sequence is CASSPLHEQYF. In DNA, the CDR3 is TGTGCCAGCAGTCCCCTCCACGAGCAGTACTTC.